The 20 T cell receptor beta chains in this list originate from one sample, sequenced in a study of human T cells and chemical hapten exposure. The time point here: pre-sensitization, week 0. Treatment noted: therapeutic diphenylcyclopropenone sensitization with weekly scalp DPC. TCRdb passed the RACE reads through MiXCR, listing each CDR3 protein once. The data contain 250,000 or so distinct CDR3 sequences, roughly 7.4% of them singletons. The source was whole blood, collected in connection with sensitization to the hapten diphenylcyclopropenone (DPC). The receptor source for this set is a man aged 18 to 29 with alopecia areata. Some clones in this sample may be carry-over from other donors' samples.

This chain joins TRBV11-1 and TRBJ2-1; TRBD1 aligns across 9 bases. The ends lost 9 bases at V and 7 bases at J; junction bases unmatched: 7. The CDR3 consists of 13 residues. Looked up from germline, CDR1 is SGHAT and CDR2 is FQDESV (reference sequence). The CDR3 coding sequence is TGTGCCAGTAAGACAGGGGGGTTAAATGAGCAGTTCTTC. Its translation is CASKTGGLNEQFF.

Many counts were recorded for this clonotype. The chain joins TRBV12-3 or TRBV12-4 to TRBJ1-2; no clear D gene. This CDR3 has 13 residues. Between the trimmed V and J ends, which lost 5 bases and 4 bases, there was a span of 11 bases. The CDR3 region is CASSLSPGYGYTF. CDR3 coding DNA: TGTGCCAGCAGTCTCTCGCCAGGCTATGGCTACACCTTC.

Written as DNA, the CDR3 is TGTGCCAGCAGCTTAGCCATATCGAGGACTGGAAACACCATATATTTT. The encoded protein is CASSLAISRTGNTIYF. The chain joins TRBV7-2 to TRBJ1-3; the D is unclear. Trimming stripped 0 bases from V and 2 bases from J, with 11 bases between. The CDR3 length is 16 residues. CDR1 is SGHTA and CDR2 is FQGNSA in the germline V gene.

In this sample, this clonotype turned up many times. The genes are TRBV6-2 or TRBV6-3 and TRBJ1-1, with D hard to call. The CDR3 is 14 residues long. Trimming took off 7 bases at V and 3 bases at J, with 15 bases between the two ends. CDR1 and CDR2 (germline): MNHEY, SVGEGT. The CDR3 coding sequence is TGTGCCAGCACCCATACAAGGAGGGACACTGAAGCTTTCTTT. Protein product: CASTHTRRDTEAFF.

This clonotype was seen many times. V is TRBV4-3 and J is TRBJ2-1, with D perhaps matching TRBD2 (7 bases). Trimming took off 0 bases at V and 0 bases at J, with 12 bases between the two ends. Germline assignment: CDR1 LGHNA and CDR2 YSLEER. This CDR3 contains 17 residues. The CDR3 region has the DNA TGCGCCAGCAGCCAAGATCTGGCGGGGGCCTCCTACAATGAGCAGTTCTTC. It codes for CASSQDLAGASYNEQFF.

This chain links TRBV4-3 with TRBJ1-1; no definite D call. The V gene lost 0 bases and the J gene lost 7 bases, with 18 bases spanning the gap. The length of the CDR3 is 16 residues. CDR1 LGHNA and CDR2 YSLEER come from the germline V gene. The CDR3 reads CASSQDSSSLRVEAFF. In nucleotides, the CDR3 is TGCGCCAGCAGCCAAGATTCTTCCTCCCTTCGGGTTGAAGCTTTCTTT.

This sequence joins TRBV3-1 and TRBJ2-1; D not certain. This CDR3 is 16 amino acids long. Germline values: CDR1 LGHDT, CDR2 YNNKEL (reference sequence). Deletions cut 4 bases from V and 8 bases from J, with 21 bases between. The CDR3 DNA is TGTGCCAGCAGCCCGCTAAGCTTTATAAGGGATGATGAGCAGTTCTTC. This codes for CASSPLSFIRDDEQFF.

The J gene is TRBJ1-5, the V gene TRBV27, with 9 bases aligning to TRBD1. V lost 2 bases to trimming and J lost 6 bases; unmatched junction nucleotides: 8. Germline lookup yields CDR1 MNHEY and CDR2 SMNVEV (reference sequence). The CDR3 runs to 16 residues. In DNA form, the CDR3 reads TGTGCCAGCAGTTTACAACAGGGGGCTCTCAGTCAGCCCCAGCATTTT. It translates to CASSLQQGALSQPQHF.

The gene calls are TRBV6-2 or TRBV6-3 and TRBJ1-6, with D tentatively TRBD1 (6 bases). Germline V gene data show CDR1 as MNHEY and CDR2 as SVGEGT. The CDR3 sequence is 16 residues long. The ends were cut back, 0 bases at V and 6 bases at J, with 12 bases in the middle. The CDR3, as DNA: TGTGCCAGCAGTTACTCGAAGGGGGAAGTTAATTCACCCCTCCACTTT. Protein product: CASSYSKGEVNSPLHF.

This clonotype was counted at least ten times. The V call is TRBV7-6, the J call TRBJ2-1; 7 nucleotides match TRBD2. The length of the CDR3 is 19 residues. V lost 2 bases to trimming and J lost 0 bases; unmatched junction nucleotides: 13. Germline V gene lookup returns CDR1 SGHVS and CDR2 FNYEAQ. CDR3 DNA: TGTGCCAGCAGCTTAAACCCCTCTTTCAGCGGGGCCTCCTACAATGAGCAGTTCTTC. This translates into CASSLNPSFSGASYNEQFF.

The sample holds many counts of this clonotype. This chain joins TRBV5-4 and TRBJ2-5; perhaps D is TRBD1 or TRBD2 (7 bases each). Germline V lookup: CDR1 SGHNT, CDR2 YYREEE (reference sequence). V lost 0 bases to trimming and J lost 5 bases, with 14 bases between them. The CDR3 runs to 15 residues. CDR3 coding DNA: TGTGCCAGCAGCTTGGTCGCAGGGGGGGGCGAGACCCAGTACTTC. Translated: CASSLVAGGGETQYF.

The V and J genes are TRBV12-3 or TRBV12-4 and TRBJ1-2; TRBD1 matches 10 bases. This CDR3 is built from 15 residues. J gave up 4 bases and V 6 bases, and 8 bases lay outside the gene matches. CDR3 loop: CASSLLRTGGYGYTF. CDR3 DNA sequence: TGTGCCAGCAGCCTCCTTCGGACAGGGGGCTATGGCTACACCTTC.

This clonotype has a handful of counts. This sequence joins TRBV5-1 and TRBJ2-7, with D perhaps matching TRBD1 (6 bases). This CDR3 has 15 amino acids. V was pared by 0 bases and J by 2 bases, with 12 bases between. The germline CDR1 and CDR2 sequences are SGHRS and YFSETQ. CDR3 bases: TGCGCCAGCAGCTTGGCTGGGGGACAACCCTACGAGCAGTACTTC. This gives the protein CASSLAGGQPYEQYF.

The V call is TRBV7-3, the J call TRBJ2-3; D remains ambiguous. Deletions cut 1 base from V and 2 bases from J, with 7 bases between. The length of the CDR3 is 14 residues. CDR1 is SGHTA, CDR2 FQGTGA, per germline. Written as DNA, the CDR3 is TGTGCCAGCAGCTTAAACGGTAACACAGATACGCAGTATTTT. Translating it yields CASSLNGNTDTQYF.

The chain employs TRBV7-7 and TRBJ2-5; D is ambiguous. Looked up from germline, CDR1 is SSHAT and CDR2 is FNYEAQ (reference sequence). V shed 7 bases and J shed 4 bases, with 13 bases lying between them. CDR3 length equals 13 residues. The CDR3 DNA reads TGTGCCAGCACCGGCGGCGTAAGAGAGACCCAGTACTTC. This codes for CASTGGVRETQYF. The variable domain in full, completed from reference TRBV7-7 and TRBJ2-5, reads GAGVSQSPRYKVTKRGQDVTLRCDPISSHATLYWYQQALGQGPEFLTYFNYEAQPDKSGLPSDRFSAERPEGSISTLTIQRTEQRDSAMYRCASTGGVRETQYFGPGTRLLVL.

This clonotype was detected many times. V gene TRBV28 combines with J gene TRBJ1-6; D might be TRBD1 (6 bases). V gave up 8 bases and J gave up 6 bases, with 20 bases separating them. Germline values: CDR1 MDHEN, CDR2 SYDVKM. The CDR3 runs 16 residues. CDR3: CASYERGGTGNSPLHF. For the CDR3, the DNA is TGTGCCAGCTATGAAAGGGGGGGTACGGGTAATTCACCCCTCCACTTT.

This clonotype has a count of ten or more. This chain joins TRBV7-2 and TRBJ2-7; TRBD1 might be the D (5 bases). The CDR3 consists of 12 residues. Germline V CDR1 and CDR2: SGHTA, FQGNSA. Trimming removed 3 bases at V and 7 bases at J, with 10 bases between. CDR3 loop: CASSLGHREQYF. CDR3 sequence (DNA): TGTGCCAGCAGCTTGGGGCATCGGGAGCAGTACTTC.

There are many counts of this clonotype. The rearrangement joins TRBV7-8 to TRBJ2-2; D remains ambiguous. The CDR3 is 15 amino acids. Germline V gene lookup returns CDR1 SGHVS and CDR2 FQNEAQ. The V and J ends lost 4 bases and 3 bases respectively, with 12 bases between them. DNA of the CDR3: TGTGCCAGCAGCTCTTACCTCGGGTACACCGGGGAGCTGTTTTTT. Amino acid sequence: CASSSYLGYTGELFF.

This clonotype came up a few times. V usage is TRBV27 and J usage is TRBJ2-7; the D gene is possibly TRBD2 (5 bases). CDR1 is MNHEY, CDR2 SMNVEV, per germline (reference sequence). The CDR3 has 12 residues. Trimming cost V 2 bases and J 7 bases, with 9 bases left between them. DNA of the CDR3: TGTGCCAGCAGTTTAACGGGGAATGAGCAGTACTTC. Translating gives CASSLTGNEQYF.

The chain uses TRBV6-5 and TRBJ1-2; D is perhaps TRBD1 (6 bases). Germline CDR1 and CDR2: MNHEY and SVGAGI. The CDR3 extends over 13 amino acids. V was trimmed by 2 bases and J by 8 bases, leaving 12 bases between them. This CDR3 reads CASSYTQGSGYTF. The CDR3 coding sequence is TGTGCCAGCAGTTACACGCAGGGGAGCGGCTACACCTTC.